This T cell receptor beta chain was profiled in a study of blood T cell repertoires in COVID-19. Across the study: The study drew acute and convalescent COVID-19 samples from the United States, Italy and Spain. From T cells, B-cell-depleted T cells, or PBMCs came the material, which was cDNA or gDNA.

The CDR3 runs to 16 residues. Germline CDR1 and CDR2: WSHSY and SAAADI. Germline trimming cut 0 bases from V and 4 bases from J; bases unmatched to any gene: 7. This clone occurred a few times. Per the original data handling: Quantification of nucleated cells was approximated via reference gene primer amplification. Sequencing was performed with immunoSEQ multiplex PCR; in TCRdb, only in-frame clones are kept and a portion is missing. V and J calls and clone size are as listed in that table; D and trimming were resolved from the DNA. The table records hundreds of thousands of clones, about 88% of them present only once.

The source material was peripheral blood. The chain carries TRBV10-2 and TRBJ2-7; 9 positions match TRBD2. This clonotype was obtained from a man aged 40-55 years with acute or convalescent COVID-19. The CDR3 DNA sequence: TGCGCCAGCAGTGAGTCGGGTAGCGGGGGAACTTACGAGCAGTACTTC. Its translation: CASSESGSGGTYEQYF.